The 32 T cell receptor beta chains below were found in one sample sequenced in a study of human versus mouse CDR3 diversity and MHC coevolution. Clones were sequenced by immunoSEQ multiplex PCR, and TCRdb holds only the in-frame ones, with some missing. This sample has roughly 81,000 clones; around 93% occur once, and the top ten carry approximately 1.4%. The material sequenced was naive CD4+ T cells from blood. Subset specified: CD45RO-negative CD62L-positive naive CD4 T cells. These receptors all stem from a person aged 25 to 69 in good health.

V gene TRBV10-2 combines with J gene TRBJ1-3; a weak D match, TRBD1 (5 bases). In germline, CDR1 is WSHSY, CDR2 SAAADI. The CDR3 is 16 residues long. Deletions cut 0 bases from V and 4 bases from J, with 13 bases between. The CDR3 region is CASSESSAGKGNTIYF. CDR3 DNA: TGCGCCAGCAGTGAGTCGTCGGCAGGGAAAGGAAACACCATATATTTT.

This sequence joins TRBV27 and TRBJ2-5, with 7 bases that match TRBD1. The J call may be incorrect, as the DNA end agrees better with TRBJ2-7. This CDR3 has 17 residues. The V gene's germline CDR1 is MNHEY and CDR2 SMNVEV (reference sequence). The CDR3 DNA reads TGTGCCAGCACCCCCCTTCGACAAGGGGGCGCTTCCTACGAGCAGTACTTC. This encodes CASTPLRQGGASYEQYF.

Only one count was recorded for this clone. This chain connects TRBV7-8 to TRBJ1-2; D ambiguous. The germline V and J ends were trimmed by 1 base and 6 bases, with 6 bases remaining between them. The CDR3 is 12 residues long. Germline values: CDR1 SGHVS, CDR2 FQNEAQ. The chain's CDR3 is CASSLGGHGYTF. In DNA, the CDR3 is TGTGCCAGCAGCTTAGGAGGCCATGGCTACACCTTC. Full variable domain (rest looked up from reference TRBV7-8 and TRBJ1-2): GAGVSQSPRYKVAKRGQDVALRCDPISGHVSLFWYQQALGQGPEFLTYFQNEAQLDKSGLPSDRFFAERPEGSVSTLKIQRTQQEDSAVYLCASSLGGHGYTFGSGTRLTVV.

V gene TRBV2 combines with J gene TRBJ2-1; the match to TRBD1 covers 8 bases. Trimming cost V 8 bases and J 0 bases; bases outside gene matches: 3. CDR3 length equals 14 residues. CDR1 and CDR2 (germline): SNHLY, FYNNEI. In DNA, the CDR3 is TGTGCCAGCCCGACAGGGGTCTCCTACAATGAGCAGTTCTTC. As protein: CASPTGVSYNEQFF.

CDR3 protein: CASSFILNSSGEGNIQYF. CDR3 nucleotides: TGTGCCAGCAGCTTCATCCTAAATTCCTCGGGGGAGGGAAACATTCAGTACTTC. The genes are TRBV7-3 and TRBJ2-4; the match to TRBD2 covers 7 bases. The CDR3 consists of 18 residues. The germline CDR1 and CDR2 sequences are SGHTA and FQGTGA. The trim removed 3 bases at V and 6 bases at J, leaving 17 bases unmatched.

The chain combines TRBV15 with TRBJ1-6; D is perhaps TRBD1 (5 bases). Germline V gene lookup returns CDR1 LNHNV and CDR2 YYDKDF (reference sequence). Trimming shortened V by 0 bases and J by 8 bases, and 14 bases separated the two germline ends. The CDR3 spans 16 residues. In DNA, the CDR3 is TGTGCCACCAGCAGAGATCGCCCCAGGGCTCATTCACCCCTCCACTTT. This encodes CATSRDRPRAHSPLHF. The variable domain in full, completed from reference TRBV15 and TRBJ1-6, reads DAMVIQNPRYQVTQFGKPVTLSCSQTLNHNVMYWYQQKSSQAPKLLFHYYDKDFNNEADTPDNFQSRRPNTSFCFLDIRSPGLGDTAMYLCATSRDRPRAHSPLHFGNGTRLTVT.

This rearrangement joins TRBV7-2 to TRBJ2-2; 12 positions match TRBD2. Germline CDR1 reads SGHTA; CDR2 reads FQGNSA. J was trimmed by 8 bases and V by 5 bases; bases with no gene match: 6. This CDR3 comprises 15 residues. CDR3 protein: CASSRSSGGGGELFF. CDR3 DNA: TGTGCCAGCAGCCGATCTAGCGGGGGGGGTGGGGAGCTGTTTTTT.

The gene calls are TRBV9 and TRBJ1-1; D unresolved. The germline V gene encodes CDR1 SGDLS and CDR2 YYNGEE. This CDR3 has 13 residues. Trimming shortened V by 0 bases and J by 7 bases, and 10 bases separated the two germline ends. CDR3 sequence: CASSVGRGNEAFF. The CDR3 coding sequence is TGTGCCAGCAGCGTAGGCCGGGGTAATGAAGCTTTCTTT.

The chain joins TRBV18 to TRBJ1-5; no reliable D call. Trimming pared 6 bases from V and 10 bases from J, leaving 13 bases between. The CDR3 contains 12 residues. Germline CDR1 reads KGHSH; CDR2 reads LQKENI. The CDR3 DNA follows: TGTGCCAGCTCTGAGGGTCTACGACCCCAGCATTTT. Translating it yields CASSEGLRPQHF.

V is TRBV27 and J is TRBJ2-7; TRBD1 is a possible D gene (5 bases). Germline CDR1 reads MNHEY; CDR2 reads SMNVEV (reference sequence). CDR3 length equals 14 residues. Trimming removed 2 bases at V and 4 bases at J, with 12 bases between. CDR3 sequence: CASSLAGQGYEQYF. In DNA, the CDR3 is TGTGCCAGCAGTTTAGCAGGGCAGGGATACGAGCAGTACTTC.

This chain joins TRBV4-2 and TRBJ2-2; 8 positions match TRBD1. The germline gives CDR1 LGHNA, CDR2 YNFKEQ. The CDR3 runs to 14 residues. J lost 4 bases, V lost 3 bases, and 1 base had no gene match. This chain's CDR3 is CASSQDRATGELFF. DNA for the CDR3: TGTGCCAGCAGCCAGGACAGGGCCACCGGGGAGCTGTTTTTT.

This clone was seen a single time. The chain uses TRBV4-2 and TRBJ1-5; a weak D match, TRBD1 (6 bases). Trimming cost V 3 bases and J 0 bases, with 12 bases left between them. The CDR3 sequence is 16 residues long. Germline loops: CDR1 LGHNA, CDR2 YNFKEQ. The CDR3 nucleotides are TGTGCCAGCAGCCAGGTGAGGGGGAGTAGCAATCAGCCCCAGCATTTT. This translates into CASSQVRGSSNQPQHF.

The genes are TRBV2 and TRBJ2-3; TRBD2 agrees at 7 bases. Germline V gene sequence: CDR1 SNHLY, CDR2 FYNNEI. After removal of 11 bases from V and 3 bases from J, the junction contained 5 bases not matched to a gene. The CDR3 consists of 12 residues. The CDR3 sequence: CARGEGTDTQYF. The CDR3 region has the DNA TGTGCCCGAGGGGAGGGGACAGATACGCAGTATTTT.

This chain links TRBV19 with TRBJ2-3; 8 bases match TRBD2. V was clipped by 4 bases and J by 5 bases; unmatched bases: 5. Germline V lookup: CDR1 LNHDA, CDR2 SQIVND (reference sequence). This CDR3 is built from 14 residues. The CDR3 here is CASSTPGLGDTQYF. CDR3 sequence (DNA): TGTGCCAGTAGTACGCCGGGACTAGGAGATACGCAGTATTTT.

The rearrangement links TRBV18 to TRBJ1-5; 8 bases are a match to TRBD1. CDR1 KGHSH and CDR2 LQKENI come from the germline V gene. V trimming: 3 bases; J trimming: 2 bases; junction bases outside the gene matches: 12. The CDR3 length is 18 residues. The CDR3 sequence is CASSPYGQGSVGNQPQHF. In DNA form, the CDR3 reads TGTGCCAGCTCACCCTACGGACAGGGATCTGTAGGCAATCAGCCCCAGCATTTT.

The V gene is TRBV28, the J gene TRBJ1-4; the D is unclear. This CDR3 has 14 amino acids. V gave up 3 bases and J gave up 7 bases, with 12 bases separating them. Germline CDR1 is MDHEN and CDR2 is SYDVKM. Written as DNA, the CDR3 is TGTGCCAGCAGTTTGATAGAAAGTCGTGAAAAACTGTTTTTT. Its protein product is CASSLIESREKLFF.

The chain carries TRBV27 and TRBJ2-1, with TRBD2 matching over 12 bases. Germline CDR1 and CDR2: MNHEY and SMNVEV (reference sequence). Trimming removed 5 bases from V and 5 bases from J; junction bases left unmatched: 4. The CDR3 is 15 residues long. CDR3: CASSRRLAGDNEQFF. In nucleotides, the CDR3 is TGTGCCAGCAGTCGCCGACTAGCGGGGGACAATGAGCAGTTCTTC.

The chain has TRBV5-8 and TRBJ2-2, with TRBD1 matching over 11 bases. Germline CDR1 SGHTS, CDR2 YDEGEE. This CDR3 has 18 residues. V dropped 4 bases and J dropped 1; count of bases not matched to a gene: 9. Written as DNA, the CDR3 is TGTGCCAGCAGCCTAGGGACAGGGGGAACCCGGAACACCGGGGAGCTGTTTTTT. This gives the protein CASSLGTGGTRNTGELFF.

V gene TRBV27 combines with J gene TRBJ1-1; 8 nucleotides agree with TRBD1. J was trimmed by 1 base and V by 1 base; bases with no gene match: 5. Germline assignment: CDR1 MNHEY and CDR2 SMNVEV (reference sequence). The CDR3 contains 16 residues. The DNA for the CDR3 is TGTGCCAGCAGTTTATGGCAGGGGGCTGGGAACACTGAAGCTTTCTTT. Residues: CASSLWQGAGNTEAFF.

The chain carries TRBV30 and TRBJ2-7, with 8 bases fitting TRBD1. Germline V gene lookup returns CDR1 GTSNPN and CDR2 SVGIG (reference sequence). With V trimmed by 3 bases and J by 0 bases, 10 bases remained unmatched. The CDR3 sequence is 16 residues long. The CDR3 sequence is CAWSAPGQGSSYEQYF. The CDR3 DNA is TGTGCCTGGAGCGCGCCAGGACAGGGAAGCTCCTACGAGCAGTACTTC.

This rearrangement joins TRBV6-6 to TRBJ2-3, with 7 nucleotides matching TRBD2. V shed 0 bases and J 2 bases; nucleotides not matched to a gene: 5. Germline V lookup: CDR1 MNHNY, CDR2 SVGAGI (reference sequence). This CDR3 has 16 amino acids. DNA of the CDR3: TGTGCCAGCAGTTACTCGAGTAGCGGGTTCACAGATACGCAGTATTTT. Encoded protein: CASSYSSSGFTDTQYF.

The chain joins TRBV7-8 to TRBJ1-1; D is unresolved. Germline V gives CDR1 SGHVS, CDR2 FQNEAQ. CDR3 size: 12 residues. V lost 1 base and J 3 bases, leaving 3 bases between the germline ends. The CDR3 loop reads CASSLVYTEAFF. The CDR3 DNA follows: TGTGCCAGCAGCTTAGTCTACACTGAAGCTTTCTTT.

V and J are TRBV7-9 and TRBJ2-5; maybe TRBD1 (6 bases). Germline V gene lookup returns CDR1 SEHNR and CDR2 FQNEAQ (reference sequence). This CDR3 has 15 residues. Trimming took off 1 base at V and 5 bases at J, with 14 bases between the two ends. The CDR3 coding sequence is TGTGCCAGCAGCTTAGTGGTGGGGGCACGGGAGACCCAGTACTTC. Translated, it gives CASSLVVGARETQYF.

The CDR3 region is CATSRDSEVGGELFF. The DNA for the CDR3 is TGTGCCACCAGCAGAGATTCGGAGGTCGGCGGGGAGCTGTTTTTT. The gene calls are TRBV15 and TRBJ2-2; the D gene is possibly TRBD2 (5 bases). The germline CDR1 and CDR2 sequences are LNHNV and YYDKDF (reference sequence). The CDR3 runs 15 residues. The V end was cut by 0 bases, the J end by 7 bases, with 12 bases between.

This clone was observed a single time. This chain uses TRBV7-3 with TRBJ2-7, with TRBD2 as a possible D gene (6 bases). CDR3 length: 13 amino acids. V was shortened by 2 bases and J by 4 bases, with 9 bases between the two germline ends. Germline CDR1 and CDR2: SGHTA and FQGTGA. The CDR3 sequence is CASSLEGGYEQYF. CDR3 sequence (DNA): TGTGCCAGCAGCTTAGAGGGAGGATACGAGCAGTACTTC.

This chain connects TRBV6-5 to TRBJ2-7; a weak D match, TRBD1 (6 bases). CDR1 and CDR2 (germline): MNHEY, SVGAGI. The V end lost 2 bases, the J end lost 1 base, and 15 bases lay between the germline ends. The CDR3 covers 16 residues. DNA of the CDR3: TGTGCCAGCAGTTACAGTACGGCAGGGGAGTCCTACGAGCAGTACTTC. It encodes CASSYSTAGESYEQYF.

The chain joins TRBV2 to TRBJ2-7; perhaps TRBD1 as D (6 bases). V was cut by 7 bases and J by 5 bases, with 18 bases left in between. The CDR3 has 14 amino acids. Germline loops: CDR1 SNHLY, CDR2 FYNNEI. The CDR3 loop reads CASNAATGSHEQYF. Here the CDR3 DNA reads TGTGCCAGCAACGCGGCTACAGGGAGCCACGAGCAGTACTTC.

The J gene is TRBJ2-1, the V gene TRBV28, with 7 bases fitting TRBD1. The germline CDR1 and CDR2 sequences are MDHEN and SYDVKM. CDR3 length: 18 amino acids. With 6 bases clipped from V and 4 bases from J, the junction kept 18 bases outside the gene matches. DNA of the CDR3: TGTGCCAGCAGCCGCGTAATAGGGGGCCGGGGCAGGTACAATGAGCAGTTCTTC. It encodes CASSRVIGGRGRYNEQFF. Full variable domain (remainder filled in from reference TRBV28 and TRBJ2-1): DVKVTQSSRYLVKRTGEKVFLECVQDMDHENMFWYRQDPGLGLRLIYFSYDVKMKEKGDIPEGYSVSREKKERFSLILESASTNQTSMYLCASSRVIGGRGRYNEQFFGPGTRLTVL.

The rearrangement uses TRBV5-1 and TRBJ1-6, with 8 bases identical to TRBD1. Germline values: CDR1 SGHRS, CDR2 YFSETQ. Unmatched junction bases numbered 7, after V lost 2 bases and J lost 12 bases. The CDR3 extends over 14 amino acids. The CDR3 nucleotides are TGCGCCAGCAGCTTCGGACAGGGTGGCTTACCCCTCCACTTT. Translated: CASSFGQGGLPLHF.

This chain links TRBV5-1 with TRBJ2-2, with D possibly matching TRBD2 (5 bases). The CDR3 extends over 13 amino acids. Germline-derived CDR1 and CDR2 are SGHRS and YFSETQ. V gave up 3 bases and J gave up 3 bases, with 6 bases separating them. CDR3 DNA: TGCGCCAGCAGCTACGGGGACACCGGGGAGCTGTTTTTT. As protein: CASSYGDTGELFF.

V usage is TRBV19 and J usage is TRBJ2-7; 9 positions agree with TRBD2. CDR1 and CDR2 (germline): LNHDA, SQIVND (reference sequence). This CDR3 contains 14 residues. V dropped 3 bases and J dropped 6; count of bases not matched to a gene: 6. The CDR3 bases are TGTGCCAGTAGTATGCTAGCGGGGATGGTCGAGCAGTACTTC. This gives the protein CASSMLAGMVEQYF.

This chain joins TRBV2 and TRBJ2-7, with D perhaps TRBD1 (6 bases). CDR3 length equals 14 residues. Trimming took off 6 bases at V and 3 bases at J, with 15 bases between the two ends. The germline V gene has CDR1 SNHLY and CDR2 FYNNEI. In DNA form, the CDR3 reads TGTGCCAGCAGGGCCGGGACACTCAACTACGAGCAGTACTTC. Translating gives CASRAGTLNYEQYF.